The clone carrying this T cell receptor (beta chain) has at least ten counts. Germline V gene lookup returns CDR1 MNHEY and CDR2 SMNVEV (reference sequence). The CDR3 is 14 residues long. V lost 5 bases to trimming and J lost 5 bases, with 15 bases between them. This sample was included in a study of glioma-infiltrating T cells. The iRepertoire nested amplicon-rescue multiplex PCR amplified TCR alpha and beta CDR3s from RNA. TCRdb passed the multiplex PCR reads through MiXCR, listing each CDR3 protein once. Of roughly 200,000 distinct CDR3 sequences listed, over 30% are singletons. Sequencing input: glioma tissue, nonneoplastic brain tissue, or PBMCs (not recorded which). This sequence joins TRBV27 and TRBJ1-2; D possibly corresponds to TRBD1 (6 bases). The sequence came from a human donor with low-grade glioma or glioblastoma, undergoing nonglioma brain surgery, or in good health (not recorded which). The CDR3 DNA is TGTGCCAGCAGTCCTCGACAGGCGTCATATGGCTACACCTTC. Translation gives CASSPRQASYGYTF.